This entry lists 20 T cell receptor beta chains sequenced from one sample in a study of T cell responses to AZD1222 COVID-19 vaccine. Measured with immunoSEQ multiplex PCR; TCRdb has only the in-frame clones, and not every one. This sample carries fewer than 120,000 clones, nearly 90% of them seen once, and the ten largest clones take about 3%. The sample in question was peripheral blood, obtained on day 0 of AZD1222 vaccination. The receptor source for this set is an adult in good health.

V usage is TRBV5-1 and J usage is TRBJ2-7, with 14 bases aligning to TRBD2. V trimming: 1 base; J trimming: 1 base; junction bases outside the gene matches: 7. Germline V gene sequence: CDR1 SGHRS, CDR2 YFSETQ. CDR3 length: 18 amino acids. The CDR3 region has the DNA TGCGCCAGCAGCTTGCGGACTAGCGGGGGGCAAATTTCCTACGAGCAGTACTTC. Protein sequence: CASSLRTSGGQISYEQYF.

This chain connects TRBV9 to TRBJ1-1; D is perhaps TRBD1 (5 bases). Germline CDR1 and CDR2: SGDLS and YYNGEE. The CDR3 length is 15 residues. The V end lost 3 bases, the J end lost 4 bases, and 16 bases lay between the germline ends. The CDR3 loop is CASSDRDGGGTEAFF. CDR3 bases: TGTGCCAGCAGCGACCGTGATGGCGGGGGCACTGAAGCTTTCTTT.

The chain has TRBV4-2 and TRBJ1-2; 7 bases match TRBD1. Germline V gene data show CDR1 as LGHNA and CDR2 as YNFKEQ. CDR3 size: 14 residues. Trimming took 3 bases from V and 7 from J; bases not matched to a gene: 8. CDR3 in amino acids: CASSQDRSGAGYTF. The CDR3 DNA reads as TGTGCCAGCAGCCAGGACAGGTCGGGGGCTGGCTACACCTTC.

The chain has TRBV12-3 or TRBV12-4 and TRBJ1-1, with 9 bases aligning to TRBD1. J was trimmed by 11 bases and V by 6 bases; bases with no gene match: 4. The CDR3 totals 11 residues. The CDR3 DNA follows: TGTGCCAGCAGCACAGGGGGCTTGGCTTTCTTT. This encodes CASSTGGLAFF.

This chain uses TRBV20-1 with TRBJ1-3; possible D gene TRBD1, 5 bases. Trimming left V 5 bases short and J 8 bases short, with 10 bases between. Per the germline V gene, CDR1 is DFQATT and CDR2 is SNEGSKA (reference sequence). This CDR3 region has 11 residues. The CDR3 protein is CSAGTRDTIYF. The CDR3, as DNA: TGCAGTGCTGGGACGAGAGACACCATATATTTT.

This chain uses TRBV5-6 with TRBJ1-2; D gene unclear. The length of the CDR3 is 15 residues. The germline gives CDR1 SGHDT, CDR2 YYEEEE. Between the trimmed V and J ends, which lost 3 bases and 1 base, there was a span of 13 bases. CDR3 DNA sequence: TGTGCCAGCAGCTCTCCCCGGGCCATTAACTATGGCTACACCTTC. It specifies CASSSPRAINYGYTF.

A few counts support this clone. The CDR3 DNA is TGTGCCAGCAGCCAGGACAGCCACTACGAGCAGTACTTC. It is translated as CASSQDSHYEQYF. The chain is built from TRBV2 and TRBJ2-7, with D possibly TRBD1 on 6 matching bases. The germline CDR1 and CDR2 sequences are SNHLY and FYNNEI. This CDR3 has 13 residues. V lost 6 bases, J lost 3 bases, and 12 bases lay in between. Based on the CDR3 plus reference TRBV2 and TRBJ2-7, the full variable domain is EPEVTQTPSHQVTQMGQEVILRCVPISNHLYFYWYRQILGQKVEFLVSFYNNEISEKSEIFDDQFSVERPDGSNFTLKIRSTKLEDSAMYFCASSQDSHYEQYFGPGTRLTVT.

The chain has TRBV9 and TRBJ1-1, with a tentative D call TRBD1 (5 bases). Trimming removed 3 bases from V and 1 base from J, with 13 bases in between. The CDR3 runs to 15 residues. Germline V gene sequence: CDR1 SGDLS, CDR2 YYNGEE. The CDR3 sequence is CASSATGLPNTEAFF. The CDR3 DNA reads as TGTGCCAGCAGCGCAACGGGACTGCCGAACACTGAAGCTTTCTTT.

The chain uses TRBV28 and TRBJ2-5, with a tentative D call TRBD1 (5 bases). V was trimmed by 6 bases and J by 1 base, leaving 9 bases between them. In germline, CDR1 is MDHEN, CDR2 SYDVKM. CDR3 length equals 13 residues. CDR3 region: CASRSTAQETQYF. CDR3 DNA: TGTGCCAGCAGATCGACAGCCCAAGAGACCCAGTACTTC.

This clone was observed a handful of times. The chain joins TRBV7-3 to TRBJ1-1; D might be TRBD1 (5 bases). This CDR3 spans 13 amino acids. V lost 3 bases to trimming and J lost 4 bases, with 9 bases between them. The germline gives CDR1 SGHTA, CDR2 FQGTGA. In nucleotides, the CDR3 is TGTGCCAGCAGCTTGGGGGGAGGCACTGAAGCTTTCTTT. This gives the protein CASSLGGGTEAFF.

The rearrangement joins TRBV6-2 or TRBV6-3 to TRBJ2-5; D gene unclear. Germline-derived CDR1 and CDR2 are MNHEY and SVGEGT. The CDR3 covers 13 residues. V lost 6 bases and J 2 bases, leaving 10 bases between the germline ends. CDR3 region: CASSSHVQETQYF. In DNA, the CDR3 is TGTGCCAGCAGCTCCCATGTTCAAGAGACCCAGTACTTC.

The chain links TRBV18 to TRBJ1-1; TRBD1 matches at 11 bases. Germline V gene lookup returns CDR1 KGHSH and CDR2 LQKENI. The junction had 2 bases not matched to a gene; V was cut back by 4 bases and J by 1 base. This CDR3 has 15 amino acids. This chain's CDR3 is CASSHGQGANTEAFF. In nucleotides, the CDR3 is TGTGCCAGCTCACACGGACAGGGGGCGAACACTGAAGCTTTCTTT. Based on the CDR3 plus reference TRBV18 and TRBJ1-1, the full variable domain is NAGVMQNPRHLVRRRGQEARLRCSPMKGHSHVYWYRQLPEEGLKFMVYLQKENIIDESGMPKERFSAEFPKEGPSILRIQQVVRGDSAAYFCASSHGQGANTEAFFGQGTRLTVV.

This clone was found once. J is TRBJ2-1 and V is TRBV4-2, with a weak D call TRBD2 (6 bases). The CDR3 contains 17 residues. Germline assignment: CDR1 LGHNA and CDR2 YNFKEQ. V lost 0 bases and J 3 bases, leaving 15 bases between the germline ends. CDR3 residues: CASSQDLIRDFYNEQFF. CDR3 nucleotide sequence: TGTGCCAGCAGCCAAGATCTCATCCGGGACTTCTACAATGAGCAGTTCTTC.

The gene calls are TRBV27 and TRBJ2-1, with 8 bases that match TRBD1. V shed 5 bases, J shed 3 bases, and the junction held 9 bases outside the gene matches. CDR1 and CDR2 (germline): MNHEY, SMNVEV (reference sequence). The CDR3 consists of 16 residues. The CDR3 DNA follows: TGTGCCAGCAGTGACCGAGGTGGACAGGGCTACAATGAGCAGTTCTTC. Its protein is CASSDRGGQGYNEQFF.

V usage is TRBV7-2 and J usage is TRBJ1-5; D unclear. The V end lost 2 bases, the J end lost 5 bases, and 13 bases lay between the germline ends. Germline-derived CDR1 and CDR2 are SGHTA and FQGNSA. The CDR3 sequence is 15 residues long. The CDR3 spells CASSLTSQSYQPQHF. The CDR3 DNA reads TGTGCCAGCAGCTTAACGAGCCAATCCTATCAGCCCCAGCATTTT.

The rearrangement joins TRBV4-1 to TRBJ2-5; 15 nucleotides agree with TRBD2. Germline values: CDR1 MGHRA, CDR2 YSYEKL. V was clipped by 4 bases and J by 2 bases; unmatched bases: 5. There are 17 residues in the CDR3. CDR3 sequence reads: CASSRTSGGVTQETQYF. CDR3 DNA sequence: TGCGCCAGCAGCCGGACTAGCGGGGGGGTCACGCAAGAGACCCAGTACTTC.

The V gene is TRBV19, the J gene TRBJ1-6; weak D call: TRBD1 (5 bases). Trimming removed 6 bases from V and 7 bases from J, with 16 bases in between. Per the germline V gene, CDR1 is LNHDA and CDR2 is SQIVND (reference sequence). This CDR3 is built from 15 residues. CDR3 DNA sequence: TGTGCCAGTAGGCATTCTAGCAGGGAAAATTCACCCCTCCACTTT. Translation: CASRHSSRENSPLHF.

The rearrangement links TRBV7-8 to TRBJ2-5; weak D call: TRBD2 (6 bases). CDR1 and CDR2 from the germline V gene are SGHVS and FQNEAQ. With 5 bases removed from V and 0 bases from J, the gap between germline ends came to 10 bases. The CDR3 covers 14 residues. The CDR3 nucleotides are TGTGCCAGCAGCGAAGTAGCGGACCAAGAGACCCAGTACTTC. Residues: CASSEVADQETQYF.

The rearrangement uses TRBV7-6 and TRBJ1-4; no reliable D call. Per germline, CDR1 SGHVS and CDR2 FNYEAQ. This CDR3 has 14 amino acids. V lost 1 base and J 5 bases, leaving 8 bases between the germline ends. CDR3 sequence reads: CASSLGQPNEKLFF. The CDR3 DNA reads TGTGCCAGCAGCTTAGGTCAGCCGAATGAAAAACTGTTTTTT.

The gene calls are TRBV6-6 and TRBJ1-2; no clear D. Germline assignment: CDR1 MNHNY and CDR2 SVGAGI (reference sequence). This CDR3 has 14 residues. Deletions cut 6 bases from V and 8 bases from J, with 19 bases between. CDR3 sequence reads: CASSEGNSRLGYTF. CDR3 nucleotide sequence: TGTGCCAGCAGCGAGGGTAACAGCCGCTTAGGCTACACCTTC.